The entry that follows covers one T cell receptor (beta chain) sequence. The antigen is undetermined. TCRdb analysed the 5' RACE reads with MiXCR anew, one entry per CDR3 protein. The table records 200,000 to 250,000 distinct CDR3 sequences, approximately 11% of them present only once. This specimen belongs to a study of identical twins. Study-wide results and limits: Cross-sectional statistics, not tracking of the same donors, supported the conclusions. Monozygotic twin pairs showed more out-of-frame TCR alpha sharing than models estimated. Cord blood beta clonotypes that were abundant carried fewer insertions, and memory repertoires showed no such trend.

The J segment lost 2 bases and the V segment lost 6 bases, leaving 7 bases of the junction unmatched. Germline values: CDR1 MNHEY, CDR2 SVGEGT. The CDR3 runs 14 residues. This same sample was also taken into another study, of yellow fever vaccine responses in identical twins. Turning to that study: In identical twins, vaccine T cell responses appeared partly shared and partly individual.

J is TRBJ2-7 and V is TRBV6-2 or TRBV6-3, with 7 bases aligning to TRBD1. This sequence originates from a woman in her late teens or twenties in good health. Material: memory (CD45RO+) T cells sorted from blood. The CDR3 reads CASRPTGITYEQYF. CDR3 nucleotide sequence: TGTGCCAGCAGGCCGACAGGGATAACCTACGAGCAGTACTTC.